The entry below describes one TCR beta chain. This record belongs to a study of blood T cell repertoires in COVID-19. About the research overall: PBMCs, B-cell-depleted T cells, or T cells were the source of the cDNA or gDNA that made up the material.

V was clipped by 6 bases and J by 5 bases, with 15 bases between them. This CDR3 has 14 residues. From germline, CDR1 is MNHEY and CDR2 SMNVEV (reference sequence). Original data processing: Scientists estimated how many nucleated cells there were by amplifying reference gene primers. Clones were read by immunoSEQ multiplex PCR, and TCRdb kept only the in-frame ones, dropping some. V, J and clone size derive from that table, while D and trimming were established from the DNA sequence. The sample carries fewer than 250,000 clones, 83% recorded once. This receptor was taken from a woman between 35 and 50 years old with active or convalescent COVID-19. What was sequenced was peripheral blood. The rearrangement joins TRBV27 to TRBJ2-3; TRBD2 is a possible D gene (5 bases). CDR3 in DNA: TGTGCCAGCAGCCCCAGAATCGGAGGAGATACGCAGTATTTT. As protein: CASSPRIGGDTQYF.